This T cell receptor beta chain was recorded in a study of blood T cell repertoires in COVID-19. Study-wide background: The samples span acute and convalescent COVID-19 from the United States, Italy and Spain. The cDNA or gDNA used as material had been derived from T cells, B-cell-depleted T cells, or PBMCs.

Original data processing: Reference gene primer amplification yielded estimated nucleated cell counts. The table came from immunoSEQ multiplex PCR; TCRdb's copy has only in-frame clones and leaves some out. V and J calls and clone size are those listed in that table; D and trimming were worked out from the DNA. The sample consists of about 410,000 clones, 70% to 90% of them appearing once. Germline V gene data show CDR1 as MNHNY and CDR2 as SVGAGI (reference sequence). With 6 bases clipped from V and 3 bases from J, the junction kept 19 bases outside the gene matches. The CDR3 length is 19 residues. This chain links TRBV6-6 with TRBJ2-3; TRBD2 matches 9 bases. What was sequenced was peripheral blood. The receptor was derived from a woman aged 30 to 39 with active or convalescent COVID-19. The CDR3: CASSSPPRGGREYTDTQYF. The CDR3 DNA follows: TGTGCCAGCAGCTCACCCCCTCGGGGCGGGAGGGAGTATACAGATACGCAGTATTTT.